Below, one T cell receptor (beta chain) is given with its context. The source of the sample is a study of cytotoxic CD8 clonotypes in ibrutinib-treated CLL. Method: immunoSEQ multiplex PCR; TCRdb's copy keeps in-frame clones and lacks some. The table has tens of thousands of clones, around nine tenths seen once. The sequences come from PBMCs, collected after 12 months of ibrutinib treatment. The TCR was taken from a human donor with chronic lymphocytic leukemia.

The CDR3 region is CASSPQGLVSSQETQYF. The DNA of the CDR3 is TGTGCCAGCAGCCCTCAGGGTCTTGTGTCGTCCCAAGAGACCCAGTACTTC. The chain uses TRBV7-3 and TRBJ2-5; tentative D call: TRBD1 (5 bases). The CDR3 extends over 17 amino acids. Trimming removed 5 bases at V and 1 base at J, with 20 bases between. Germline-derived CDR1 and CDR2 are SGHTA and FQGTGA. Together with reference TRBV7-3 and TRBJ2-5, the CDR3 gives the full variable domain: GAGVSQTPSNKVTEKGKYVELRCDPISGHTALYWYRQSLGQGPEFLIYFQGTGAADDSGLPNDRFFAVRPEGSVSTLKIQRTERGDSAVYLCASSPQGLVSSQETQYFGPGTRLLVL.